This TCR beta chain appears in the sequencing data of a study of regulatory T cells in long-lasting Graves disease. Across the study: Patients met the persistent Graves' disease definition after over 5 years of antithyroid drugs with positive TSH receptor antibodies.

Arm-PCR of CDR3 regions and iRepertoire HTBI primers were the basis on which TCR beta libraries were built. TCRdb independently ran MiXCR on the multiplex PCR reads; one entry per CDR3 protein. The sample consists of 650,000 to 850,000 distinct CDR3 sequences, roughly 30% of them appearing once. This CDR3 is 14 amino acids long. V gave up 0 bases and J gave up 14 bases, with 14 bases separating them. Per germline, CDR1 SGHTA and CDR2 FQGTGA. The time point is: persistent/refractory GD, antithyroid drugs over 5 years with positive TRAb. From PBMCs, RNA was extracted and then used to make the TCR library. Graves' disease diagnosis followed American Thyroid Association guidelines. This clonotype was detected only a few times.

The chain has TRBV7-3 and TRBJ1-6, with D perhaps TRBD1 (6 bases). Sequenced material: peripheral blood mononuclear cells (PBMCs), taken when the disease was refractory, from a patient treated with antithyroid drugs. This TCR derives from a female donor with Graves disease. The CDR3 is CASSLTGGPGALHF. The CDR3 DNA follows: TGTGCCAGCAGCTTAACCGGGGGCCCGGGGGCCCTCCACTTT.